The present TCR beta chain was sequenced within a study of T-cell reconstitution after alpha-beta-depleted transplantation in children. Study results and limitations: Surviving recipient T cells and thymic progenitors underlay high day-60 TCRbeta diversity in some patients. Diversity and T-cell counts at one year after transplant derived mostly from new T cells. Where alpha-beta T cells came from about two months after transplant was reportedly several hundred expanded graft clones.

In germline, CDR1 is SQVTM, CDR2 ANQGSEA. The CDR3 length is 16 residues. V shed 1 base and J 6 bases; nucleotides not matched to a gene: 12. Unique molecular identifiers were used to barcode this TCRbeta library. MiXCR, applied by TCRdb to the PCR reads, yields one record per CDR3 protein. The table has 800,000 to 1,000,000 distinct CDR3 sequences, about 29% seen once; the top ten hold around 30%. This clonotype was seen repeatedly, ten times or more. The antigen is undetermined. The chain joins TRBV29-1 to TRBJ2-3; TRBD2 matches 8 bases. The specimen was PBMCs, mostly from graft donor cells, collected 360 days after TCRalphabeta/CD19-depleted stem cell transplant. This clonotype originated in a boy in the first two years of life who had a stem cell transplant for SCID, so the T cells may come from the graft donor. The CDR3, as DNA: TGCAGCGTTGAAGCTACCGGGACTAGTCGCGGGGATACGCAGTATTTT. It translates to CSVEATGTSRGDTQYF.